Each of the 21 T cell receptor beta chains below was sequenced from the same sample in a study of T cell responses to AZD1222 COVID-19 vaccine. Method: immunoSEQ multiplex PCR; TCRdb's copy keeps in-frame clones and lacks some. The profile shows 150,000 to 200,000 clones, around nine tenths of them singletons. This material consisted of peripheral blood, taken 28 days after the second AZD1222 dose. Every receptor here comes from an adult who received the AZD1222 COVID-19 vaccine.

V gene TRBV11-2 combines with J gene TRBJ1-2, with D uncertain. V was clipped by 2 bases and J by 4 bases, with 11 bases between them. The CDR3 spans 14 residues. Germline V gives CDR1 SGHAT, CDR2 FQNNGV. Here the CDR3 DNA reads TGTGCCAGCAGCTTACCCCCCCCCGCCTATGGCTACACCTTC. Translating gives CASSLPPPAYGYTF.

The chain uses TRBV29-1 and TRBJ1-1; D is unclear. The V end was cut by 5 bases, the J end by 11 bases, with 15 bases between. This CDR3 has 11 amino acids. Germline CDR1 is SQVTM and CDR2 is ANQGSEA. The CDR3 DNA reads as TGCAGCGTTAACGGCGAACGGGCGGCTTTCTTT. Its translation: CSVNGERAAFF.

V usage is TRBV5-4 and J usage is TRBJ2-7, with TRBD1 matching 7 bases. V lost 0 bases and J lost 5; bases outside the gene matches: 2. The V gene's germline CDR1 is SGHNT and CDR2 YYREEE (reference sequence). The length of the CDR3 is 13 residues. The CDR3 DNA reads as TGTGCCAGCAGCTTGGGGGACAGCCACGAGCAGTACTTC. This encodes CASSLGDSHEQYF.

The V gene is TRBV5-4, the J gene TRBJ1-2, with a possible D match to TRBD1 (6 bases). Germline CDR1 SGHNT, CDR2 YYREEE (reference sequence). The CDR3 has 14 amino acids. V gave up 0 bases and J gave up 4 bases, with 10 bases separating them. The CDR3 sequence is CASSLAGQTYGYTF. The CDR3, as DNA: TGTGCCAGCAGCTTGGCCGGACAGACCTATGGCTACACCTTC.

V and J are TRBV4-2 and TRBJ2-1; tentative D call: TRBD2 (5 bases). There are 16 residues in the CDR3. Per germline, CDR1 LGHNA and CDR2 YNFKEQ. V gave up 0 bases and J gave up 8 bases, with 17 bases separating them. CDR3 region: CASSQEPPDFPDEQFF. The CDR3, as DNA: TGTGCCAGCAGCCAAGAACCCCCGGACTTCCCCGATGAGCAGTTCTTC.

The CDR3 spells CASSQGVGTGREQYF. Written as DNA, the CDR3 is TGTGCCAGCAGCCAAGGGGTGGGGACAGGGCGCGAGCAGTACTTC. The chain is built from TRBV3-1 (or the pseudogene TRBV3-2) and TRBJ2-7, with 9 nucleotides matching TRBD1. This CDR3 comprises 15 residues. The trim removed 1 base at V and 6 bases at J, leaving 7 bases unmatched. Germline CDR1 reads LGHDT; CDR2 reads YNNKEL (reference sequence).

J is TRBJ1-1 and V is TRBV2; D unclear. CDR3 size: 14 residues. Trimming shortened V by 2 bases and J by 1 base, and 8 bases separated the two germline ends. The V gene's germline CDR1 is SNHLY and CDR2 FYNNEI. The CDR3 here is CASSERQANTEAFF. The CDR3, as DNA: TGTGCCAGCAGTGAACGGCAGGCGAACACTGAAGCTTTCTTT. The full variable domain, rest sourced from reference TRBV2 and TRBJ1-1, is EPEVTQTPSHQVTQMGQEVILRCVPISNHLYFYWYRQILGQKVEFLVSFYNNEISEKSEIFDDQFSVERPDGSNFTLKIRSTKLEDSAMYFCASSERQANTEAFFGQGTRLTVV.

As to this clone: This sample includes further DNA sequences coding for the same CDR3. The rearrangement links TRBV6-5 to TRBJ1-2; D is unclear. Per germline, CDR1 MNHEY and CDR2 SVGAGI. V shed 6 bases and J shed 5 bases, with 10 bases lying between them. The CDR3 has 12 amino acids. The CDR3 loop is CASSSPGYGYTF. The CDR3 DNA follows: TGTGCCAGCAGCTCACCCGGTTATGGCTACACCTTC.

The chain has TRBV4-2 and TRBJ1-2; D is possibly TRBD1 (5 bases). Germline V CDR1 and CDR2: LGHNA, YNFKEQ. The CDR3 runs to 17 residues. The V end lost 0 bases, the J end lost 4 bases, and 18 bases lay between the germline ends. CDR3 bases: TGTGCCAGCAGCCAAGATCCCCAGGAGAGGGGCGGCTATGGCTACACCTTC. Its protein is CASSQDPQERGGYGYTF.

The chain carries TRBV25-1 and TRBJ2-5, with no clear D. The ends were cut back, 6 bases at V and 2 bases at J, with 22 bases in the middle. The CDR3 is made up of 17 amino acids. Germline V CDR1 and CDR2: MGHDK, SYGVNS. In DNA, the CDR3 is TGTGCCAGCAGAACTCACCGGACGGACGCCCGACAAGAGACCCAGTACTTC. This translates into CASRTHRTDARQETQYF. The full variable domain, its missing parts supplied by reference TRBV25-1 and TRBJ2-5, is EADIYQTPRYLVIGTGKKITLECSQTMGHDKMYWYQQDPGMELHLIHYSYGVNSTEKGDLSSESTVSRIRTEHFPLTLESARPSHTSQYLCASRTHRTDARQETQYFGPGTRLLVL.

This clone was detected a few times. CDR3 residues: CASSGIGSTDTQYF. The CDR3 DNA sequence: TGTGCCAGCTCCGGCATTGGGAGCACAGATACGCAGTATTTT. The rearrangement uses TRBV28 and TRBJ2-3; D unclear. CDR1 MDHEN and CDR2 SYDVKM come from the germline V gene. V lost 8 bases to trimming and J lost 0 bases, with 12 bases between them. The CDR3 is 14 amino acids.

For this clone: This specimen includes other DNA sequences encoding the same CDR3. The chain carries TRBV27 and TRBJ2-2; the D is unclear. Looked up from germline, CDR1 is MNHEY and CDR2 is SMNVEV (reference sequence). This CDR3 spans 13 amino acids. V shed 1 base and J shed 5 bases, with 5 bases lying between them. The CDR3 is CASSLYRTGELFF. DNA of the CDR3: TGTGCCAGCAGTTTATACCGGACCGGGGAGCTGTTTTTT.

The chain employs TRBV21-1 and TRBJ2-5; TRBD2, the D gene given by the table, was not confirmed from the DNA. TRBV21-1 is reported as a pseudogene. The CDR3 runs 16 residues. The CDR3 DNA reads TGTGCCAGCAGCAAAGGGTCGTCGGGGGTGGGGGAGACCCAGTACTTC. It translates to CASSKGSSGVGETQYF.

The gene calls are TRBV7-9 and TRBJ2-3; TRBD2 agrees at 14 bases. Trimming removed 4 bases from V and 2 bases from J; junction bases left unmatched: 5. The CDR3 runs to 17 residues. In germline, CDR1 is SEHNR, CDR2 FQNEAQ (reference sequence). The CDR3 region has the DNA TGTGCCAGCAGCTATGGGACTAGCGGGGGTTACACAGATACGCAGTATTTT. This codes for CASSYGTSGGYTDTQYF.

This sequence joins TRBV6-5 and TRBJ1-3; 7 bases are a match to TRBD1. Germline-derived CDR1 and CDR2 are MNHEY and SVGAGI. Trimming took 2 bases from V and 3 from J; bases not matched to a gene: 4. The CDR3 has 15 residues. The DNA of the CDR3 is TGTGCCAGCAGTTACACGACAGGGTTTGGAAACACCATATATTTT. The encoded protein is CASSYTTGFGNTIYF.

The chain recombines TRBV12-3 or TRBV12-4 with TRBJ2-4, with TRBD2 matching over 9 bases. CDR3 length: 13 amino acids. Trimming took 5 bases from V and 5 from J; bases not matched to a gene: 1. The CDR3 sequence is CASSQREENIQYF. The CDR3, as DNA: TGTGCCAGCAGTCAGCGGGAGGAAAACATTCAGTACTTC.

The chain employs TRBV6-5 and TRBJ2-7, with 8 bases identical to TRBD2. The CDR3 is 15 amino acids. CDR1 and CDR2 from the germline V gene are MNHEY and SVGAGI. V gave up 7 bases and J gave up 0 bases; unmatched junction bases: 8. This chain's CDR3 is CASKAGAVSSYEQYF. In nucleotides, the CDR3 is TGTGCCAGCAAAGCGGGGGCCGTGAGCTCCTACGAGCAGTACTTC.

CDR3 sequence: CASSRYNEQFF. The CDR3 DNA is TGTGCCAGCAGTCGTTACAATGAGCAGTTCTTC. The chain uses TRBV3-1 (or the pseudogene TRBV3-2) and TRBJ2-1, with D uncertain. The V end lost 6 bases, the J end lost 4 bases, and 4 bases lay between the germline ends. Germline CDR1 reads LGHDT; CDR2 reads YNNKEL (reference sequence). CDR3 size: 11 residues.

This clone was seen just once. This chain connects TRBV10-1 to TRBJ2-3, with 8 bases fitting TRBD2. Germline V gene sequence: CDR1 WNHNN, CDR2 SYGVQD (reference sequence). V was pared by 7 bases and J by 5 bases, with 5 bases of the junction left unmatched. This CDR3 has 13 residues. CDR3 DNA: TGCGCCAGCAAAGCGGGGGAGGAAGATACGCAGTATTTT. Residues: CASKAGEEDTQYF.

This clone came up once. The chain has TRBV5-6 and TRBJ2-7; maybe TRBD1 (7 bases). The CDR3 length is 14 residues. With 6 bases removed from V and 3 bases from J, the gap between germline ends came to 16 bases. Germline CDR1 reads SGHDT; CDR2 reads YYEEEE. Written as DNA, the CDR3 is TGTGCCAGCACTCCGTGGAGGGGGCGCTACGAGCAGTACTTC. Its translation is CASTPWRGRYEQYF.

The genes are TRBV19 and TRBJ2-2, with 7 nucleotides matching TRBD2. Germline CDR1 is LNHDA and CDR2 is SQIVND (reference sequence). The CDR3 is 18 residues long. V was pared by 5 bases and J by 0 bases, with 12 bases of the junction left unmatched. The CDR3 DNA follows: TGTGCCAGTAGTCTCCTGTGGGAGGCGGGGGCGAACACCGGGGAGCTGTTTTTT. Translating gives CASSLLWEAGANTGELFF.